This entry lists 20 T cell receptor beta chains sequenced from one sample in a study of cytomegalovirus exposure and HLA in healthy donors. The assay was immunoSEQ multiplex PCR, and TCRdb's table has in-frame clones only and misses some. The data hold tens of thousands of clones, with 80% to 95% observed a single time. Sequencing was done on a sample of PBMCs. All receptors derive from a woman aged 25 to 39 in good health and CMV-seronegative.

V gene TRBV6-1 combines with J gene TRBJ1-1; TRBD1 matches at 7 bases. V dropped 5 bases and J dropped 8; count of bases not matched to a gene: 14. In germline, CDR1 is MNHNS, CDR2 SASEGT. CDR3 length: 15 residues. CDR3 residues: CASSPSLGLDREAFF. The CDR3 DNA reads TGTGCCAGCAGTCCCTCGTTGGGGCTGGACAGGGAAGCTTTCTTT.

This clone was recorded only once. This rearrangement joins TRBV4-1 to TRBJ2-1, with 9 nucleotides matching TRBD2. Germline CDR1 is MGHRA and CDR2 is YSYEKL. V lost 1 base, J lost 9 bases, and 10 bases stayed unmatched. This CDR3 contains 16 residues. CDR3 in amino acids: CASSQVGAGGGGEQFF. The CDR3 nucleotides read TGCGCCAGCAGCCAAGTCGGGGCGGGAGGGGGTGGTGAGCAGTTCTTC.

In DNA form, the CDR3 reads TGTGCCAGCAGCACAGAGGGGGCCTCGGAGCAGTTCTTC. Encoded protein: CASSTEGASEQFF. The rearrangement joins TRBV2 to TRBJ2-1; TRBD1 matches 7 bases. V trimming: 6 bases; J trimming: 10 bases; junction bases outside the gene matches: 9. CDR1 and CDR2 from the germline V gene are SNHLY and FYNNEI. This CDR3 is 13 amino acids long.

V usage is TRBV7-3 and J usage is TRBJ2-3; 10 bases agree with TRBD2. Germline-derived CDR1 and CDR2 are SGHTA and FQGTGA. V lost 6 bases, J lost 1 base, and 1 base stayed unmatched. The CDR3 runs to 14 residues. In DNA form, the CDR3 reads TGTGCCAGCAGTACTAGCGGGGGCACAGATACGCAGTATTTT. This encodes CASSTSGGTDTQYF.

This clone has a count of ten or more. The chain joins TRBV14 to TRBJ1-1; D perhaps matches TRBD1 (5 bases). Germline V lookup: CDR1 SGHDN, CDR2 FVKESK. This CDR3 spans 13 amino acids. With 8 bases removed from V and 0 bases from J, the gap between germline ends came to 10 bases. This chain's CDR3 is CASARQMNTEAFF. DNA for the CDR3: TGTGCCAGCGCTCGACAGATGAACACTGAAGCTTTCTTT.

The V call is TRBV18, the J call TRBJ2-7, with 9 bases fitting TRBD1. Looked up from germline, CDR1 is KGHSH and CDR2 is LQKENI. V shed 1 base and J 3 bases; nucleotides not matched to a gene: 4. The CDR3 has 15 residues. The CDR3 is CASSPLGQGVYEQYF. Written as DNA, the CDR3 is TGTGCCAGCTCACCACTGGGACAGGGAGTCTACGAGCAGTACTTC.

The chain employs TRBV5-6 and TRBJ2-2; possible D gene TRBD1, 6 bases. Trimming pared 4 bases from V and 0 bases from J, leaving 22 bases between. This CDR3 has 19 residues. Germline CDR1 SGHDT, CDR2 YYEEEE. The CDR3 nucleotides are TGTGCCAGCAGCCCCGGGCCAGGGGCAGTTTCTCCGAACACCGGGGAGCTGTTTTTT. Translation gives CASSPGPGAVSPNTGELFF. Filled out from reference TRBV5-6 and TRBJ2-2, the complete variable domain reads DAGVTQSPTHLIKTRGQQVTLRCSPKSGHDTVSWYQQALGQGPQFIFQYYEEEERQRGNFPDRFSGHQFPNYSSELNVNALLLGDSALYLCASSPGPGAVSPNTGELFFGEGSRLTVL.

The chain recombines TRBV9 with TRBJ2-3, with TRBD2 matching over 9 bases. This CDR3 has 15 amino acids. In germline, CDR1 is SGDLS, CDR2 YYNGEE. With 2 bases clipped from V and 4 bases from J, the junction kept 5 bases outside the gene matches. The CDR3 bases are TGTGCCAGCAGCGTTCTAAGCGGGGGGTCAGATACGCAGTATTTT. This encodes CASSVLSGGSDTQYF.

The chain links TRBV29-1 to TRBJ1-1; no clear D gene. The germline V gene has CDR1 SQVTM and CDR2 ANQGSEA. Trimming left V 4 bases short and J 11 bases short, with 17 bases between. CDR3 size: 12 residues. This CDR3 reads CSVGHVLESAFF. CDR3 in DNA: TGCAGCGTTGGACACGTACTAGAGTCTGCTTTCTTT.

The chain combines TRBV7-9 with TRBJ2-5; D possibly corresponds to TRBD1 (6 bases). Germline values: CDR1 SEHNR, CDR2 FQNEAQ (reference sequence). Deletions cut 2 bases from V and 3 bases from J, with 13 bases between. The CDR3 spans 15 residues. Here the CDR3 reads CASSLWTDTEETQYF. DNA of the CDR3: TGTGCCAGCAGCTTATGGACAGACACTGAAGAGACCCAGTACTTC.

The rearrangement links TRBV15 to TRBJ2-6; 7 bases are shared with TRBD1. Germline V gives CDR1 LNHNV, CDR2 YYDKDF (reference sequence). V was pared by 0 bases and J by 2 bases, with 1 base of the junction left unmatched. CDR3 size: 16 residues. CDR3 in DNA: TGTGCCACCAGCAGAGATGACAGGGCTGGGGCCAACGTCCTGACTTTC. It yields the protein CATSRDDRAGANVLTF.

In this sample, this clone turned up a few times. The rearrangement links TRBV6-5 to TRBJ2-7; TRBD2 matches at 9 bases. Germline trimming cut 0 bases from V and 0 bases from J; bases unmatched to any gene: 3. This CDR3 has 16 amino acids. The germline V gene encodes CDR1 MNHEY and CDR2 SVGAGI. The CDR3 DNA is TGTGCCAGCAGTTACTCAGTTAGCGGGAGCTCCTACGAGCAGTACTTC. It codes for CASSYSVSGSSYEQYF.

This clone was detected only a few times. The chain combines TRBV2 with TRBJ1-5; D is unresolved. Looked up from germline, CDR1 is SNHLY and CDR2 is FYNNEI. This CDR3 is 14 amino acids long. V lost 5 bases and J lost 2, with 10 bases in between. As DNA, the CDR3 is TGTGCCAGCAGTAAGGACTGGGGCAATCAGCCCCAGCATTTT. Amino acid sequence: CASSKDWGNQPQHF. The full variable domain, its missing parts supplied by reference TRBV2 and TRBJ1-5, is EPEVTQTPSHQVTQMGQEVILRCVPISNHLYFYWYRQILGQKVEFLVSFYNNEISEKSEIFDDQFSVERPDGSNFTLKIRSTKLEDSAMYFCASSKDWGNQPQHFGDGTRLSIL.

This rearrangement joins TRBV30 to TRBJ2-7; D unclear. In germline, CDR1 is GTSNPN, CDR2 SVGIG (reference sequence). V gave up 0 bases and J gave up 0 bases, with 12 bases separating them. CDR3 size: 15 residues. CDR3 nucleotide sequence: TGTGCCTGGAGTGTGCCCACGACATCCTCCTACGAGCAGTACTTC. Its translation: CAWSVPTTSSYEQYF.

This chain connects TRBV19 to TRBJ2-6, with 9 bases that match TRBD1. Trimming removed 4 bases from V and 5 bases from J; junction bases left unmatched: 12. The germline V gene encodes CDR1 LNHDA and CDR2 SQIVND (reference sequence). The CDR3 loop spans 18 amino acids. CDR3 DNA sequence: TGTGCCAGTAGTAGGAGAGTACCCGACAGGGGGTGGGCCAACGTCCTGACTTTC. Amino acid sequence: CASSRRVPDRGWANVLTF. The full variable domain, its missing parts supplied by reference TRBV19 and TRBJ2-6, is DGGITQSPKYLFRKEGQNVTLSCEQNLNHDAMYWYRQDPGQGLRLIYYSQIVNDFQKGDIAEGYSVSREKKESFPLTVTSAQKNPTAFYLCASSRRVPDRGWANVLTFGAGSRLTVL.

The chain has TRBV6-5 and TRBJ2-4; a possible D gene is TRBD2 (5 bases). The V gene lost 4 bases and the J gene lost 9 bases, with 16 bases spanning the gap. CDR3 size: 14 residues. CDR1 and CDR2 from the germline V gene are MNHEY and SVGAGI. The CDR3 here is CASSLGDPAGIQYF. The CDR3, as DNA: TGTGCCAGCAGTTTGGGCGACCCCGCGGGCATTCAGTACTTC.

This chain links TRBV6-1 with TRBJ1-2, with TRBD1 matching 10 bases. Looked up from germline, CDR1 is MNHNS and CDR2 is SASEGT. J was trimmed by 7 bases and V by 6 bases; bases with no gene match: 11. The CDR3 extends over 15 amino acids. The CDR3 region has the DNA TGTGCCAGCAGCTCTAGGGGACAGGGGATAGGTGGCTACACCTTC. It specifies CASSSRGQGIGGYTF.

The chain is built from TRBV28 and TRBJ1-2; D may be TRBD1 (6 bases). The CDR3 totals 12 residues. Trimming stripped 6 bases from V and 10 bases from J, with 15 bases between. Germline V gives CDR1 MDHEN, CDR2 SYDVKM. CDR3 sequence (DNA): TGTGCCAGCAGAAGCGACCGACAGGACTACACCTTC. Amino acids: CASRSDRQDYTF.

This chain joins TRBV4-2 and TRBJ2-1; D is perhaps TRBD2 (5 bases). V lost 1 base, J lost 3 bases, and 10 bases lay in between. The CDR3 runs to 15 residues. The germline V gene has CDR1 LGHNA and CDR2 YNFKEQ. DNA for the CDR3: TGTGCCAGCAGCCAAGCCACGGGGATCTACAATGAGCAGTTCTTC. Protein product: CASSQATGIYNEQFF.

The CDR3 DNA follows: TGTGCCAGCAGCCATGAGGGGGCGAAGAACACTGAAGCTTTCTTT. Protein: CASSHEGAKNTEAFF. The chain has TRBV4-2 and TRBJ1-1; TRBD1 aligns across 7 bases. V gave up 3 bases and J gave up 1 base; unmatched junction bases: 5. Germline V gene lookup returns CDR1 LGHNA and CDR2 YNFKEQ. The CDR3 length is 15 residues.